The 13 T cell receptor beta chains presented below share a single source sample, sequenced in a study of CD8 T cells in ankylosing spondylitis (dated by TCRdb to 2015 to 2018). Receptor libraries were prepared by 5' RACE. The reads were generated on an Illumina HiSeq 2500. TCRdb ran its own pipeline on the public reads, namely fastp trimming at Q25 and MiXCR clone calling, and kept in-frame beta chains. Rows are combined by CDR3 protein, so each entry shows the most common genes and DNA. Across this sample there are approximately 290,000 distinct CDR3 sequences, with less than 25% seen only once. The top ten hold 3.5% of the sample. Specimen: blood, either unsorted or a sorted T cell fraction (not recorded which). The origin of the receptors is a female donor with ankylosing spondylitis or in good health (not recorded which).

This clonotype has only a few counts. The V call is TRBV6-2 or TRBV6-3, the J call TRBJ2-7, with D hard to call. The CDR3 covers 13 residues. The V and J ends lost 6 bases and 4 bases respectively, with 13 bases between them. Germline V lookup: CDR1 MNHEY, CDR2 SVGEGT. CDR3 in DNA: TGTGCCAGCAGCAACGCCGTGGGGTACGAGCAGTACTTC. It specifies CASSNAVGYEQYF.

This chain links TRBV20-1 with TRBJ1-5; the D gene is possibly TRBD1 (6 bases). From germline, CDR1 is DFQATT and CDR2 SNEGSKA (reference sequence). The CDR3 loop spans 14 amino acids. V lost 3 bases and J lost 1, with 10 bases in between. The CDR3 reads CSASGTQSNQPQHF. The CDR3 coding sequence is TGCAGTGCTAGCGGGACACAGAGCAATCAGCCCCAGCATTTT.

The table lists this clonotype with a count of one. The chain is built from TRBV21-1 and TRBJ1-2. TRBV21-1 has pseudogene status. CDR3 length equals 15 residues. CDR3 nucleotide sequence: TGTGCCAGCAGCAAAGTTCCAGTATTATGGTCCGGCTACACCTTC. Amino acid sequence: CASSKVPVLWSGYTF.

V gene TRBV11-2 combines with J gene TRBJ2-1; D is tentatively TRBD1 or TRBD2 (6 bases each). Trimming pared 3 bases from V and 9 bases from J, leaving 18 bases between. The CDR3 is made up of 15 amino acids. The germline V gene encodes CDR1 SGHAT and CDR2 FQNNGV. CDR3 sequence: CASSLGGHGHSEQFF. The DNA of the CDR3 is TGTGCCAGCAGCTTGGGGGGACATGGTCATAGTGAGCAGTTCTTC.

This clonotype occurred a few times. The gene calls are TRBV6-1 and TRBJ2-3; 15 bases match TRBD2. From germline, CDR1 is MNHNS and CDR2 SASEGT. V shed 2 bases and J 3 bases; nucleotides not matched to a gene: 3. This CDR3 spans 17 amino acids. CDR3 bases: TGTGCCAGCAGTGAAAGGACTAGCGGGAGGGGAACAGATACGCAGTATTTT. It encodes CASSERTSGRGTDTQYF.

This clonotype was counted a few times. The chain carries TRBV29-1 and TRBJ2-1; 7 bases fit TRBD1. J was trimmed by 10 bases and V by 3 bases; bases with no gene match: 6. Looked up from germline, CDR1 is SQVTM and CDR2 is ANQGSEA. The CDR3 has 12 residues. The CDR3 sequence: CSVDTGVGEQFF. For the CDR3, the DNA is TGCAGCGTTGATACAGGGGTTGGGGAGCAGTTCTTC.

This clonotype was observed a few times. The chain employs TRBV6-2 or TRBV6-3 and TRBJ1-5, with TRBD1 matching 7 bases. Germline CDR1 MNHEY, CDR2 SVGEGT. The CDR3 has 15 amino acids. The V gene end was trimmed by 5 bases and the J gene end by 6 bases; junction bases not matched to a gene: 10. CDR3 coding DNA: TGTGCCAGCAGTCCTCGACAGGGTATTTTTCAGCCCCAGCATTTT. Protein sequence: CASSPRQGIFQPQHF.

There are many counts of this clonotype. This chain joins TRBV6-1 and TRBJ2-2, with D possibly TRBD2 on 5 matching bases. The length of the CDR3 is 13 residues. Germline CDR1 MNHNS, CDR2 SASEGT. Deletions cut 5 bases from V and 6 bases from J, with 10 bases between. The CDR3 DNA sequence: TGTGCCAGCAGTAGGGTGAGGGCCGGGGAGCTGTTTTTT. Its translation is CASSRVRAGELFF.

This sequence joins TRBV28 and TRBJ2-3, with 7 bases aligning to TRBD2. V lost 4 bases, J lost 4 bases, and 5 bases stayed unmatched. CDR1 is MDHEN, CDR2 SYDVKM, per germline. The CDR3 runs to 14 residues. The CDR3: CASSWGGGADTQYF. The CDR3 coding sequence is TGTGCCAGCAGTTGGGGGGGAGGCGCAGATACGCAGTATTTT.

The V and J genes are TRBV7-7 and TRBJ2-2; D call uncertain. Germline CDR1 and CDR2: SSHAT and FNYEAQ (reference sequence). This CDR3 is 15 amino acids long. V was pared by 5 bases and J by 1 base, with 11 bases between. CDR3 sequence (DNA): TGTGCCAGCAGCCCCCTTATCCAGAACACCGGGGAGCTGTTTTTT. Its translation is CASSPLIQNTGELFF.

This clonotype was found many times. V and J are TRBV29-1 and TRBJ1-2; maybe TRBD1 (6 bases). The V end lost 3 bases, the J end lost 7 bases, and 12 bases lay between the germline ends. Germline lookup yields CDR1 SQVTM and CDR2 ANQGSEA. This CDR3 has 12 amino acids. The CDR3 nucleotides read TGCAGCGTTGATTTCGGGGGCTCTGGCTACACCTTC. Amino acids: CSVDFGGSGYTF.

This clonotype has a handful of counts. The rearrangement joins TRBV3-1 to TRBJ2-7, with D unresolved. Trimming removed 0 bases from V and 1 base from J, with 7 bases in between. The CDR3 sequence is 14 residues long. CDR1 is LGHDT and CDR2 is YNNKEL in the germline V gene (reference sequence). CDR3 sequence (DNA): TGTGCCAGCAGCCAAGAATACCGGTCCTACGAGCAGTACTTC. This gives the protein CASSQEYRSYEQYF.

This clonotype was observed at least ten times. The chain joins TRBV15 to TRBJ2-1; 8 bases align to TRBD1. Germline V lookup: CDR1 LNHNV, CDR2 YYDKDF (reference sequence). CDR3 size: 14 residues. With 4 bases clipped from V and 6 bases from J, the junction kept 5 bases outside the gene matches. As DNA, the CDR3 is TGTGCCACCAGCAACTCCGACAGGGGCAATGAGCAGTTCTTC. Its protein product is CATSNSDRGNEQFF.